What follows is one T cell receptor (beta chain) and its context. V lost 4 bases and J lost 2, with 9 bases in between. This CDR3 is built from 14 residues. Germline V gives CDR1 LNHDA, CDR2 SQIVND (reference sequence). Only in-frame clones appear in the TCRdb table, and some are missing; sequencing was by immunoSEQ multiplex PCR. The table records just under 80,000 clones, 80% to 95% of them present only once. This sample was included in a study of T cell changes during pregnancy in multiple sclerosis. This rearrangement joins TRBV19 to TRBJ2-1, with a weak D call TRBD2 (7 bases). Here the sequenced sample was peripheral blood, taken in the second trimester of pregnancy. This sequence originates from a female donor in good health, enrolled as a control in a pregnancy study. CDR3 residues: CASSSGGAYNEQFF. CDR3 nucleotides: TGTGCCAGTAGTAGCGGGGGCGCCTACAATGAGCAGTTCTTC. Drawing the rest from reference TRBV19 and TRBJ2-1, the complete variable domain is DGGITQSPKYLFRKEGQNVTLSCEQNLNHDAMYWYRQDPGQGLRLIYYSQIVNDFQKGDIAEGYSVSREKKESFPLTVTSAQKNPTAFYLCASSSGGAYNEQFFGPGTRLTVL.